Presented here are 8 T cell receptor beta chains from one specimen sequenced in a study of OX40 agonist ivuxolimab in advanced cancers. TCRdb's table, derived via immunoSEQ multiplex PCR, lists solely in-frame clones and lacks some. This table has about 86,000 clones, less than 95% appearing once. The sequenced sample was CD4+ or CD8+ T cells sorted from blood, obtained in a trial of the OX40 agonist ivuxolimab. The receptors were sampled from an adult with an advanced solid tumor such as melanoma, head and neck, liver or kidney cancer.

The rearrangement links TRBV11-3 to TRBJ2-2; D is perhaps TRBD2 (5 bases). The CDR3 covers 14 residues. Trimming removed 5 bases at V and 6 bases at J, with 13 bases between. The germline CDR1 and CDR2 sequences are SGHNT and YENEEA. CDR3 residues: CASSPRGSSGELFF. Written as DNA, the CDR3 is TGTGCCAGCAGCCCCCGTGGGAGCTCCGGGGAGCTGTTTTTT.

The CDR3 protein is CASSEAPGGSSYAQYF. The CDR3, as DNA: TGTGCCAGCAGTGAAGCTCCGGGTGGCTCATCATACGCCCAGTACTTC. The rearrangement links TRBV6-1 to TRBJ2-5; D gene ambiguous. The CDR3 covers 16 residues. The germline V gene has CDR1 MNHNS and CDR2 SASEGT. Deletions cut 0 bases from V and 9 bases from J, with 20 bases between.

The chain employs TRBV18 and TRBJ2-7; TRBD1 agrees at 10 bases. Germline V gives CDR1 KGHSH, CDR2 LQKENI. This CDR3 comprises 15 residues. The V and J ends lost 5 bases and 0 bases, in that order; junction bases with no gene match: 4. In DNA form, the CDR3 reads TGTGCCAGCTCAGGCGACAGGGGGCCCTCCTACGAGCAGTACTTC. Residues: CASSGDRGPSYEQYF. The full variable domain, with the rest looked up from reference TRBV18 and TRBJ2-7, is NAGVMQNPRHLVRRRGQEARLRCSPMKGHSHVYWYRQLPEEGLKFMVYLQKENIIDESGMPKERFSAEFPKEGPSILRIQQVVRGDSAAYFCASSGDRGPSYEQYFGPGTRLTVT.

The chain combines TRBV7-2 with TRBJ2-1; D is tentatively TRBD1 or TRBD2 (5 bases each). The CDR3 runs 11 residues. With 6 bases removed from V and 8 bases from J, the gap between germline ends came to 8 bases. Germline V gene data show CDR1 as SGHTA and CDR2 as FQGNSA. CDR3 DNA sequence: TGTGCCAGCAGGGTGGGGGATGAGCAGTTCTTC. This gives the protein CASRVGDEQFF. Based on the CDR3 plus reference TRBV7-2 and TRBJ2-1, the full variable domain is GAGVSQSPSNKVTEKGKDVELRCDPISGHTALYWYRQSLGQGLEFLIYFQGNSAPDKSGLPSDRFSAERTGGSVSTLTIQRTQQEDSAVYLCASRVGDEQFFGPGTRLTVL.

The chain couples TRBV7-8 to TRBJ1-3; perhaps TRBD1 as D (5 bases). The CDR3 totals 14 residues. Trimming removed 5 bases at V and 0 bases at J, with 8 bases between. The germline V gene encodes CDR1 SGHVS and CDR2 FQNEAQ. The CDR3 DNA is TGTGCCAGCAGCCCGGGGCACTCTGGAAACACCATATATTTT. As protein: CASSPGHSGNTIYF.

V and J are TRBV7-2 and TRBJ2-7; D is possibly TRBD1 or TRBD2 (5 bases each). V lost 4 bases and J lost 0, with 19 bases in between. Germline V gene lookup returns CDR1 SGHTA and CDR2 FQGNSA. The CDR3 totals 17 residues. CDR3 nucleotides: TGTGCCAGCAGCTCACCCGGTTGGGGACGGTACTCCTACGAGCAGTACTTC. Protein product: CASSSPGWGRYSYEQYF.

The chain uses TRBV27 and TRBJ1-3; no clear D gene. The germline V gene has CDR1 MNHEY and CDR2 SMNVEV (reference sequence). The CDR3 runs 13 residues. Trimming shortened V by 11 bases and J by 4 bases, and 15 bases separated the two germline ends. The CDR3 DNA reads TGTGCCGCCGCAGGTGCATCAGGAAACACCATATATTTT. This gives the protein CAAAGASGNTIYF.

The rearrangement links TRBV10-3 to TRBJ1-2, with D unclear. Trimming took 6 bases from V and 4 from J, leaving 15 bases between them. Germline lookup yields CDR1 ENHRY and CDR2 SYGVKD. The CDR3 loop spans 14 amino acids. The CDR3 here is CAISAPRSGYGYTF. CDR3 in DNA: TGTGCCATCAGCGCGCCGAGAAGCGGCTATGGCTACACCTTC.